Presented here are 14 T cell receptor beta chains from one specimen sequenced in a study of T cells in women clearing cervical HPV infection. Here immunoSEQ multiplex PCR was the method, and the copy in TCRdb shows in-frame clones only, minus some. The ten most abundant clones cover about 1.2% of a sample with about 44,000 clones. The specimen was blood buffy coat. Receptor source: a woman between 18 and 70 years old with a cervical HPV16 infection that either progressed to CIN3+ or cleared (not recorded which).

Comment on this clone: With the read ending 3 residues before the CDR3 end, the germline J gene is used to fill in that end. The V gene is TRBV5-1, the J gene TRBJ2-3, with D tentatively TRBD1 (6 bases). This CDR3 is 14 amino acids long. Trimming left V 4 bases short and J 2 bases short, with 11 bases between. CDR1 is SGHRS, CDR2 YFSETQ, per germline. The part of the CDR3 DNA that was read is TGCGCCAGCAGCACCGGACAGATCACAGATACG. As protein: CASSTGQITDT. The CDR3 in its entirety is CASSTGQITDTQYF.

The sequenced part of the CDR3 DNA is TGCGCCAGCAGCCTAGACAGGCTATGGACCGGGGAG. Protein: CASSLDRLWTGE. The complete CDR3 sequence is CASSLDRLWTGELFF. This chain links TRBV5-1 with TRBJ2-2, with D perhaps TRBD1 (6 bases). The read ends 3 residues shy of where the CDR3 ends; the end is completed using the germline J gene. Trimming cost V 4 bases and J 5 bases, with 15 bases left between them. The CDR3 length is 15 residues. Germline values: CDR1 SGHRS, CDR2 YFSETQ. The full variable domain, completed using reference TRBV5-1 and TRBJ2-2, is KAGVTQTPRYLIKTRGQQVTLSCSPISGHRSVSWYQQTPGQGLQFLFEYFSETQRNKGNFPGRFSGRQFSNSRSEMNVSTLELGDSALYLCASSLDRLWTGELFFGEGSRLTVL.

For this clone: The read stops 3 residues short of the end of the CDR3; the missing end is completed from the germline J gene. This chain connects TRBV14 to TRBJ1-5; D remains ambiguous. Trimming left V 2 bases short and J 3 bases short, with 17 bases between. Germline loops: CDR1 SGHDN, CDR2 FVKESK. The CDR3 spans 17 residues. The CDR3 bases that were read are TGTGCCAGCAGCCAAATACTACACCAAACCACCAATCAGCCC. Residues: CASSQILHQTTNQP. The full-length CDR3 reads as CASSQILHQTTNQPQHF. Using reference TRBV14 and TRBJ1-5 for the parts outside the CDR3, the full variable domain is EAGVTQFPSHSVIEKGQTVTLRCDPISGHDNLYWYRRVMGKEIKFLLHFVKESKQDESGMPNNRFLAERTGGTYSTLKVQPAELEDSGVYFCASSQILHQTTNQPQHFGDGTRLSIL.

The CDR3 bases that were read are TGTGCCAGCTCAGACGTCCCAGGCTACGAG. Amino acids: CASSDVPGYE. The entire CDR3 sequence reads CASSDVPGYEQYF. This sequence joins TRBV18 and TRBJ2-7, with no clear D. The CDR3 goes on 3 residues after the read ends, and that part is filled in from the germline J gene. V lost 5 bases and J lost 3, with 11 bases in between. This CDR3 has 13 residues. Germline lookup yields CDR1 KGHSH and CDR2 LQKENI. The whole variable domain, remainder taken from reference TRBV18 and TRBJ2-7, is NAGVMQNPRHLVRRRGQEARLRCSPMKGHSHVYWYRQLPEEGLKFMVYLQKENIIDESGMPKERFSAEFPKEGPSILRIQQVVRGDSAAYFCASSDVPGYEQYFGPGTRLTVT.

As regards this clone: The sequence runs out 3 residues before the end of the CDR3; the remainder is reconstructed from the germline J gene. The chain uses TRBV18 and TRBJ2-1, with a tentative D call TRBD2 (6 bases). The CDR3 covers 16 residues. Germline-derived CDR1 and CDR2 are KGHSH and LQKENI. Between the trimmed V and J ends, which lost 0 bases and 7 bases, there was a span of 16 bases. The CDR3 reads CASSPPTAGWRNEQFF. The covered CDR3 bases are TGTGCCAGCTCACCACCGACGGCGGGATGGAGAAATGAG. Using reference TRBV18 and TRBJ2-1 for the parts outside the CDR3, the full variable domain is NAGVMQNPRHLVRRRGQEARLRCSPMKGHSHVYWYRQLPEEGLKFMVYLQKENIIDESGMPKERFSAEFPKEGPSILRIQQVVRGDSAAYFCASSPPTAGWRNEQFFGPGTRLTVL.

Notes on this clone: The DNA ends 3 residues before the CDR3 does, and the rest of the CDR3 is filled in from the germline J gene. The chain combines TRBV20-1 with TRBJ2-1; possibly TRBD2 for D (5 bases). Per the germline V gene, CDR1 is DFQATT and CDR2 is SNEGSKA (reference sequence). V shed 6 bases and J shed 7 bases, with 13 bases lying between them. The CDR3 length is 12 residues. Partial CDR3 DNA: TGCAGTGCCAGGACTTTAATAAATGAG. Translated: CSARTLINE. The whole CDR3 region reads CSARTLINEQFF.

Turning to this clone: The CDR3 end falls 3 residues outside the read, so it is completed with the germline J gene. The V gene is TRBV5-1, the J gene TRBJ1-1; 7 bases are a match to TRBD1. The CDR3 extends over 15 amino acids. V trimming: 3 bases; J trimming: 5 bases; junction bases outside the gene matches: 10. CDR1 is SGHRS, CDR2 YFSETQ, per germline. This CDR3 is CASSSTPDRRTEAFF. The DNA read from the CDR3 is TGCGCCAGCAGCTCCACCCCGGACAGGAGGACTGAA.

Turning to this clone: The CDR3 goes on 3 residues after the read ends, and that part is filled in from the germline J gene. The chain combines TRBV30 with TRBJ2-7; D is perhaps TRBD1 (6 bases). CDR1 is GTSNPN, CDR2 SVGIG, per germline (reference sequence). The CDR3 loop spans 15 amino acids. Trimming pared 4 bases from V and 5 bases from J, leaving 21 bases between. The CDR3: CAWTDRRLNSDEQYF. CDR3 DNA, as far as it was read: TGTGCCTGGACTGACAGGCGACTCAACAGCGACGAG.

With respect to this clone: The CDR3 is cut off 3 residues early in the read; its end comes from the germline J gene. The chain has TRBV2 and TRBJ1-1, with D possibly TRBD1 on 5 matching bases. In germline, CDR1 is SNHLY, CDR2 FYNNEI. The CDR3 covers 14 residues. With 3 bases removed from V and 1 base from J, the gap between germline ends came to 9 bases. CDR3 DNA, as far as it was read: TGTGCCAGCAGTGACGGGGGAGCGAACACTGAA. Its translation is CASSDGGANTE. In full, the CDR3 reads CASSDGGANTEAFF.

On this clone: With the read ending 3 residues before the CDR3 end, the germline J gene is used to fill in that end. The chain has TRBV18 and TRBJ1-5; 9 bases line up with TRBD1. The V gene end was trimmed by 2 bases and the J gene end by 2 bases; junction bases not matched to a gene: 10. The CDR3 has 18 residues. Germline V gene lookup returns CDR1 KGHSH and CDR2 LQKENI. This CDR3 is CASSPFDRGLDGNQPQHF. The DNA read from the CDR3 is TGTGCCAGCTCACCATTTGACAGGGGGTTGGATGGCAATCAGCCC.

The CDR3: CASGSTGWGNQPQYF. The sequenced part of the CDR3 DNA is TGTGCCAGCGGGTCGACAGGGTGGGGCAATCAGCCG. The chain links TRBV2 to TRBJ2-3; 7 nucleotides agree with TRBD1. The CDR3 is cut off 3 residues early in the read; its end comes from the germline J gene. The CDR3 consists of 15 residues. CDR1 is SNHLY and CDR2 is FYNNEI in the germline V gene. The full variable domain, with the rest looked up from reference TRBV2 and TRBJ2-3, is EPEVTQTPSHQVTQMGQEVILRCVPISNHLYFYWYRQILGQKVEFLVSFYNNEISEKSEIFDDQFSVERPDGSNFTLKIRSTKLEDSAMYFCASGSTGWGNQPQYFGPGTRLTVL.

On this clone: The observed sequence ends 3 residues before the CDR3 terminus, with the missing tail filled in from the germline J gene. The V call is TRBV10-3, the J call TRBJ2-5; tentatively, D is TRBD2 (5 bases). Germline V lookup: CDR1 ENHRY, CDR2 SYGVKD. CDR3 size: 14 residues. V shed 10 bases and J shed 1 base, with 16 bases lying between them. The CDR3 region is CATADYGAQETQYF. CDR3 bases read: TGTGCCACCGCCGACTACGGAGCCCAAGAGACC.

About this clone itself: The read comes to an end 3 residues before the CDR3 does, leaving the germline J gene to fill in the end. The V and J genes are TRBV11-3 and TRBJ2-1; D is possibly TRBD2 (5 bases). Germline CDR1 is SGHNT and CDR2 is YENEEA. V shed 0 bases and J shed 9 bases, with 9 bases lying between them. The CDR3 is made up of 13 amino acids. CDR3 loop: CASSLDGSAEQFF. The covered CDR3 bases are TGTGCCAGCAGCTTAGATGGTAGCGCTGAG.

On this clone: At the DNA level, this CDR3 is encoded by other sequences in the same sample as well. The CDR3 is CASSATSGSNEQFF. The covered CDR3 bases are TGTGCCAGCAGCGCAACTAGCGGGAGCAATGAG. This chain links TRBV7-2 with TRBJ2-1; 11 bases are a match to TRBD2. The read stops 3 residues short of the end of the CDR3; the missing end is completed from the germline J gene. V dropped 5 bases and J dropped 6; count of bases not matched to a gene: 3. CDR3 length: 14 residues. Germline V gene lookup returns CDR1 SGHTA and CDR2 FQGNSA.